Listed below are T cell receptor beta chains from one sample, sequenced in a study of blood T cell repertoires in COVID-19. Clones were sequenced by immunoSEQ multiplex PCR, and TCRdb holds only the in-frame ones, with some missing. Of 470,000 or so clones in the sample, 80% to 90% were seen once. Sample: peripheral blood. The source is a human donor in a cohort sampled during active COVID-19. CDR3s include the opening cysteine and the closing phenylalanine or tryptophan. For some rows the clone size is stated as once, few or many, or as a class when expanded; others skip it.

abundance	j_gene	v_gene	CDR3aa
NA	TRBJ1-1	TRBV7-3	CASSLKGGTNTEAFF
NA	TRBJ1-2	TRBV25-1	CASSLGGYGYTF
NA	TRBJ2-3	TRBV11-2	CASSLPRSAPRGDTQYF
NA	TRBJ1-2	TRBV12-3/TRBV12-4	CASSRGYGYTF
NA	TRBJ2-5	TRBV7-6	CASSTGTTSGETQYF
once	TRBJ1-1	TRBV25-1	CASSTQGAGTEAFF
NA	TRBJ1-4	TRBV19	CASSIIEGRSIEKLFF
few	TRBJ1-6	TRBV5-1	CASSLEGPENSPLHF
NA	TRBJ2-1	TRBV7-2	CASSPKSSYNEQFF
NA	TRBJ2-7	TRBV19	CASSRGLQSSYEQYF
NA	TRBJ1-5	TRBV6-5	CASRDGTGAQPQHF
NA	TRBJ2-1	TRBV27	CASTRTGAGLGPHEQFF
NA	TRBJ2-2	TRBV19	CASSIGQGTGELFF
NA	TRBJ2-7	TRBV5-5	CASSSPGPSSYEQYF
NA	TRBJ1-2	TRBV27	CASSIDRGRGYGYTF
NA	TRBJ2-5	TRBV5-4	CASSFRGEETQYF
NA	TRBJ2-7	TRBV7-9	CASTTMNYEQYF
NA	TRBJ1-1	TRBV7-6	CASSSPGANTEAFF
NA	TRBJ2-1	TRBV15	CATSKSPLRTYNEQFF
NA	TRBJ2-1	TRBV4-3	CASSQERLAGGRSYNEQFF
NA	TRBJ1-1	TRBV5-1	CASSLGASNTEAFF
NA	TRBJ2-7	TRBV5-6	CASSLFRTSGTYEQYF
NA	TRBJ1-5	TRBV12-3/TRBV12-4	CASSSVSNQPQHF
NA	TRBJ2-3	TRBV11-3	CASSLRTRSDTQYF
NA	TRBJ2-5	TRBV20-1	CSVLYQETQYF
once	TRBJ1-1	TRBV30	CAWVDNFNTEAFF
NA	TRBJ1-2	TRBV5-1	CASSWDRGLMGYGYTF
few	TRBJ1-2	TRBV7-9	CASSPIGRWGYTF
NA	TRBJ2-7	TRBV27	CASRLGRNGEQYF
NA	TRBJ2-7	TRBV7-3	CASSLTPGGSYEQYF
NA	TRBJ1-5	TRBV30	CAWSYGTGDQPQHF
NA	TRBJ2-2	TRBV2	CASTETGPPGELFF
NA	TRBJ2-2	TRBV11-3	CASGGQGAVTGELFF
NA	TRBJ1-2	TRBV5-1	CASNLDGASGYTF
NA	TRBJ1-1	TRBV3-1/TRBV3-2	CASSPRRSAEAFF
many	TRBJ1-2	TRBV7-2	CASSSTAGGYYGYTF
few	TRBJ1-1	TRBV19	CASSEQGSTEAFF
NA	TRBJ2-2	TRBV19	CASSILAGANTGELFF
NA	TRBJ2-5	TRBV5-5	CASTHEVGGGETQYF
NA	TRBJ2-2	TRBV28	CASTWMTTNTGELFF